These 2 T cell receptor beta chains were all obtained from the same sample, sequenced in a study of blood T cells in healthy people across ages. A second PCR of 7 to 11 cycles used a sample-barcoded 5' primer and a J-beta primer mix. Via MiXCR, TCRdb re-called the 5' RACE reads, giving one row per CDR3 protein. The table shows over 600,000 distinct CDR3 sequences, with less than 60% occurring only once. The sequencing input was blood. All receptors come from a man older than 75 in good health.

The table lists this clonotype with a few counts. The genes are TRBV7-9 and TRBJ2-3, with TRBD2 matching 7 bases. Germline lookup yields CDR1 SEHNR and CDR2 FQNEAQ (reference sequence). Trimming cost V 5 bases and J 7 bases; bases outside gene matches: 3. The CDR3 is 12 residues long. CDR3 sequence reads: CASSLSGNTQYF. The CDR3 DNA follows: TGTGCCAGCAGCCTCAGCGGGAATACGCAGTATTTT.

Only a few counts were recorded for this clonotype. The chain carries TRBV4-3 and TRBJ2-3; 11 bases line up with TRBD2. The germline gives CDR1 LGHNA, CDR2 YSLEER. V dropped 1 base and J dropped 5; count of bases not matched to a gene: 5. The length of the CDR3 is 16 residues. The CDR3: CASSQGPLAGVDTQYF. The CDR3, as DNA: TGCGCCAGCAGCCAAGGTCCACTAGCGGGAGTAGATACGCAGTATTTT.